This T cell receptor beta chain was recorded in a study of blood T cells in healthy people across ages. Whole-study results and caveats: Per million T cells, the diversity of TCR beta decreased roughly linearly as age advanced.

Donors were systemically healthy Caucasian individuals from Russia aged roughly 6 to 100 years. Per individual sample, total RNA of at least 5.5 micrograms was extracted. The authors ran a second PCR of about 7 to 12 cycles using a sample-barcoded 5' primer and a J-beta primer mix. A template-switch adaptor with 12 random nucleotides tagged each cDNA molecule. TCRdb re-called the 5' RACE reads through MiXCR, storing one row per CDR3 protein. The table lists over 1,500,000 distinct CDR3 sequences, 39% of them singletons. Germline V lookup: CDR1 SGHRS, CDR2 YFSETQ. This CDR3 region has 17 residues. V was pared by 1 base and J by 5 bases, with 8 bases of the junction left unmatched. In the case of this clonotype: Its antigen is unidentified.

V is TRBV5-1 and J is TRBJ1-4; 10 bases fit TRBD1. The material sequenced was blood. The sequence derives from a human donor in good health. The CDR3 DNA reads TGCGCCAGCAGCTTGACGTTACGGGGACAGGGGAATGAAAAACTGTTTTTT. It encodes CASSLTLRGQGNEKLFF.